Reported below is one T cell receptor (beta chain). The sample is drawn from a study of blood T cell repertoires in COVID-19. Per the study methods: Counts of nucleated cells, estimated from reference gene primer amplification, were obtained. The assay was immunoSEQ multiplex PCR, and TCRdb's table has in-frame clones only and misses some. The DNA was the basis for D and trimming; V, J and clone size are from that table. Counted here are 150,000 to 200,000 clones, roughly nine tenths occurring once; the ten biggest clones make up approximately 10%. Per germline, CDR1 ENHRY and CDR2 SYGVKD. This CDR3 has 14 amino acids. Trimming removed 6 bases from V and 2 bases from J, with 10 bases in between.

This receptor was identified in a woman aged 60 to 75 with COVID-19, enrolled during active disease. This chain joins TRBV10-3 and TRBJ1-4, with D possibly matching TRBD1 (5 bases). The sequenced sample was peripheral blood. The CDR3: CAISPTATNEKLFF. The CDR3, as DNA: TGTGCCATCAGCCCGACAGCGACTAATGAAAAACTGTTTTTT.